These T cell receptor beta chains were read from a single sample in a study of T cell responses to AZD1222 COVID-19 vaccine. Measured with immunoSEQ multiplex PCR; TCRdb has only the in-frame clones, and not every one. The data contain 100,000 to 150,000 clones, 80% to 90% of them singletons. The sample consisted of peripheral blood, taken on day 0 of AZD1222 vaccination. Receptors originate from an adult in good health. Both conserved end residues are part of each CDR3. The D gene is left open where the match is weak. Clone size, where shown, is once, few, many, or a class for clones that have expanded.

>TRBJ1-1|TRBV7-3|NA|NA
CASSLRGENTEAFF
TGTGCCAGCAGCCTTAGGGGGGAGAACACTGAAGCTTTCTTT
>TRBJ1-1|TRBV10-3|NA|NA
CAISPLNTEAFF
TGTGCCATCAGCCCACTGAACACTGAAGCTTTCTTT
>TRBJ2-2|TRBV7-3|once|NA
CASSPIVEATGELFF
TGTGCCAGCAGCCCCATCGTCGAAGCGACCGGGGAGCTGTTTTTT
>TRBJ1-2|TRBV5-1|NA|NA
CASSLPQDNSYGYTF
TGCGCCAGCAGCTTGCCCCAAGACAATAGCTATGGCTACACCTTC
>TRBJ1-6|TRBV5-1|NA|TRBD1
CASRSGGSSYNSPLHF
TGCGCCAGCAGGTCAGGGGGCAGCTCCTATAATTCACCCCTCCACTTT
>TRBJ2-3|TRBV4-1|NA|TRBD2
CASSQQVKREGRGDTQYF
TGCGCCAGCAGCCAACAAGTAAAGCGGGAGGGCCGCGGAGATACGCAGTATTTT
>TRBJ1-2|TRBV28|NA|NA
CASSALLRLSYGYTF
TGTGCCAGCAGTGCACTCTTGAGGTTATCCTATGGCTACACCTTC
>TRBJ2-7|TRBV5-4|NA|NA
CASSLVGFYEQYF
TGTGCCAGCAGCTTGGTCGGGTTCTACGAGCAGTACTTC
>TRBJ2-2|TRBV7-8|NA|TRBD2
CASRSSGFVGELFF
TGTGCCAGCAGGTCTAGCGGGTTCGTCGGGGAGCTGTTTTTT
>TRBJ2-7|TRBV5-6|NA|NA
CASTTGSYYEQYF
TGTGCCAGCACAACAGGGAGTTACTACGAGCAGTACTTC
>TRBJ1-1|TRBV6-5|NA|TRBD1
CASQGTVNTEAFF
TGTGCCTCACAGGGGACAGTGAACACTGAAGCTTTCTTT
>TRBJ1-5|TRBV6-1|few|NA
CASSDERDFTHQPQHF
TGTGCCAGCAGTGACGAACGGGACTTCACGCATCAGCCCCAGCATTTT
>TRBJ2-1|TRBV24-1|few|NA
CATESQNEQFF
TGTGCCACCGAAAGCCAGAATGAGCAGTTCTTC
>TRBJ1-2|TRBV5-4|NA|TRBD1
CASSSLDRGYGYTF
TGTGCCAGCAGCTCCTTGGACAGGGGATATGGCTACACCTTC
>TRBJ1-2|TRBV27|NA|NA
CASSFGGRSGYTF
TGTGCCAGCAGTTTCGGGGGGCGGAGTGGCTACACCTTC
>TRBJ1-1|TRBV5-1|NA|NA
CASSIIQGNTEAFF
TGCGCCAGCAGCATAATACAGGGAAACACTGAAGCTTTCTTT
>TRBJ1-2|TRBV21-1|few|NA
CASSTNNYGYTF
TGTGCCAGCAGCACAAACAACTATGGCTACACCTTC
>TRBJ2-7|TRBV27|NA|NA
CASSLSFQGSAYEQYF
TGTGCCAGCAGTTTATCTTTCCAGGGGAGTGCCTACGAGCAGTACTTC
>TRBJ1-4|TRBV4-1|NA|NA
CASSQGPTGDFEKLFF
TGCGCCAGCAGCCAGGGTCCGACAGGAGATTTTGAAAAACTGTTTTTT
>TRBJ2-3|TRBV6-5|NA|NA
CATYRGTDTQYF
TGTGCCACCTACAGGGGCACAGATACGCAGTATTTT
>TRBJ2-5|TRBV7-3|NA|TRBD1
CASSAGTASLTQYF
TGTGCCAGCAGCGCCGGGACAGCAAGTTTAACCCAGTACTTC
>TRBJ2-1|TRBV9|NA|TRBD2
CASSVGAGGYNEQFF
TGTGCCAGCAGCGTAGGAGCGGGGGGATACAATGAGCAGTTCTTC
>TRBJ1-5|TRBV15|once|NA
CATSRDPGFGEPQHF
TGTGCCACCAGCAGAGATCCGGGTTTCGGGGAGCCCCAGCATTTT
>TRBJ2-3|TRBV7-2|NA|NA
CASSLGRSGYTDTQYF
TGTGCCAGCAGCTTAGGGAGATCGGGGTACACAGATACGCAGTATTTT
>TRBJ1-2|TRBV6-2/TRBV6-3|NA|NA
CASSLEGRYGYTF
TGTGCCAGCAGTTTGGAGGGACGCTATGGCTACACCTTC
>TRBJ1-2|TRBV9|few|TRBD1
CASTHGTGGYGYTF
TGTGCCAGCACCCACGGGACAGGGGGCTATGGCTACACCTTC
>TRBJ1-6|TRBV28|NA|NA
CASNSYTGDFRSPLHF
TGTGCCAGCAATAGTTATACGGGGGATTTTCGTTCACCCCTCCACTTT
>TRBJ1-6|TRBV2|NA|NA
CASSVQSNSPLHF
TGTGCCAGCAGTGTTCAGTCTAATTCACCCCTCCACTTT
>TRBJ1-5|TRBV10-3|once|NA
CAISGDEQPQHF
TGTGCCATCAGTGGGGATGAGCAGCCCCAGCATTTT
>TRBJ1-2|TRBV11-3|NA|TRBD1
CASSTRQGEYAGYTF
TGTGCCAGCAGCACCAGACAGGGGGAGTACGCTGGCTACACCTTC
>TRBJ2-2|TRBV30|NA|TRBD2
CAWKGLAIAGELFF
TGTGCCTGGAAGGGACTAGCTATTGCCGGGGAGCTGTTTTTT
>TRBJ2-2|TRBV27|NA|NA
CASATKRANTGELFF
TGTGCCAGCGCCACGAAACGAGCGAACACCGGGGAGCTGTTTTTT
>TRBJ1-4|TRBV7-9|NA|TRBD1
CASSLRGQGGEKLFF
TGTGCCAGCAGCTTAAGGGGACAGGGGGGAGAAAAACTGTTTTTT
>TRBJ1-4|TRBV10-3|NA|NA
CAIRAQQSNEKLFF
TGTGCCATCAGAGCCCAACAGTCTAATGAAAAACTGTTTTTT
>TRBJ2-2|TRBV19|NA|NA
CASSISPLRELFF
TGTGCCAGTAGTATTAGCCCCTTAAGGGAGCTGTTTTTT
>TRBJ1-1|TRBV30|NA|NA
CVSAGNTEAFF
TGTGTATCTGCGGGGAACACTGAAGCTTTCTTT
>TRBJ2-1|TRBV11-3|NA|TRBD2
CASSESYGLAFDNEQFF
TGTGCCAGCAGCGAATCCTATGGACTAGCTTTTGACAATGAGCAGTTCTTC
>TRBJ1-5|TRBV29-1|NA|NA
CSVQGFDSNQPQHF
TGCAGCGTCCAGGGGTTTGATAGCAATCAGCCCCAGCATTTT
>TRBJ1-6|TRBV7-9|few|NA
CASSLIGGHSPLHF
TGTGCCAGCAGCTTAATTGGGGGTCATTCACCCCTCCACTTT
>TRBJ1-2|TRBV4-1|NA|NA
CASSQDPGDGYTF
TGCGCCAGCAGCCAAGATCCGGGTGATGGCTACACCTTC
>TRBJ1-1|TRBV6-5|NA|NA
CASRRQADEAFF
TGTGCCAGCAGACGACAGGCGGATGAAGCTTTCTTT
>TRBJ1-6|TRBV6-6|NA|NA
CASTPGGSNSPLHF
TGTGCCAGCACCCCAGGAGGCTCTAATTCACCCCTCCACTTT
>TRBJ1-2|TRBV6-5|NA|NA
CASSRTAANYGYTF
TGTGCCAGCAGTCGGACGGCAGCTAACTATGGCTACACCTTC
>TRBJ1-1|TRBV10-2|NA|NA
CASVAGHLNTEAFF
TGCGCCAGCGTAGCGGGACACCTGAACACTGAAGCTTTCTTT
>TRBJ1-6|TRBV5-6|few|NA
CASSSKSSRFNSPLHF
TGTGCCAGCAGCTCCAAATCCTCCAGGTTTAATTCACCCCTCCACTTT
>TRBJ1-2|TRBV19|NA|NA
CASTRGAVAGYGYTF
TGTGCCAGTACACGAGGAGCTGTGGCAGGATATGGCTACACCTTC
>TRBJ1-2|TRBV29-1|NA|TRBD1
CSVAPGQGAYGYTF
TGCAGCGTTGCTCCGGGACAGGGAGCCTATGGCTACACCTTC
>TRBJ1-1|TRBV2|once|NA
CASSPIGTEAFF
TGTGCCAGCAGCCCCATTGGCACTGAAGCTTTCTTT
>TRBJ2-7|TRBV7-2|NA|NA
CASSLGHTSSYEQYF
TGTGCCAGCAGCTTAGGTCACACGAGCTCCTACGAGCAGTACTTC
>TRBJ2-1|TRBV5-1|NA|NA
CASSFADPYNEQFF
TGCGCCAGCAGCTTCGCCGATCCTTACAATGAGCAGTTCTTC
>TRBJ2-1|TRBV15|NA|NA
CATSRQVNNEQFF
TGTGCCACCAGCAGGCAAGTTAACAATGAGCAGTTCTTC
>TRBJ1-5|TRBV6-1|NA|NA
CASSEARTVSRPQHF
TGTGCCAGCAGTGAAGCCAGGACGGTGTCACGGCCCCAGCATTTT
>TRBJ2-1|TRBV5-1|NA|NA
CASSLEAGNEQFF
TGCGCCAGCAGCTTGGAGGCAGGCAATGAGCAGTTCTTC
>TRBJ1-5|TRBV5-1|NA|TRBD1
CASSYGTGDQPQHF
TGCGCCAGCAGCTACGGGACAGGGGATCAGCCCCAGCATTTT